Given below is one TCR beta chain in context. Antigen specificity is unknown. The CDR3 sequence is 16 residues long. CDR1 and CDR2 (germline): SGHTA, FQGNSA. V dropped 6 bases and J dropped 2 bases, with 16 bases sitting between them. Some clones are missing from TCRdb's copy, which holds only in-frame ones; the method was immunoSEQ multiplex PCR. Of 2 million to 3 million clones in the sample, approximately 93% were seen once. The data were taken from a study of shared clonotypes between healthy human individuals. Study information: There were three CD4 naive, three CD4 memory, two CD8 naive and one CD8 memory plates per donor. Overall study findings and caveats: On the whole, naive subsets had larger estimated richness than memory subsets had. Non-shared clonotypes displayed generation probabilities falling below those of clonotypes present in all four donors.

Donors comprised only Caucasian adults living in Nashville, Tennessee. V is TRBV7-2 and J is TRBJ2-2, with a tentative D call TRBD1 (5 bases). The sequence derives from a man between 18 and 35 years old in good health. Some clones in this sample may be carry-over from other donors' samples. Sample: naive CD4+ T cells from PBMCs. The subset denotes: CD45RA+ positively selected. CDR3 DNA sequence: TGTGCCAGCAGTCCTCACGGACAAGCCAACACCGGGGAGCTGTTTTTT. Protein sequence: CASSPHGQANTGELFF.